Below, one T cell receptor beta chain is given with its context. The antigen is unknown. The length of the CDR3 is 13 residues. Trimming took 4 bases from V and 10 from J; bases not matched to a gene: 7. Germline V gene sequence: CDR1 SQVTM, CDR2 ANQGSEA. This record comes from a study of cytomegalovirus exposure and HLA in healthy donors. The study ran its PCR with 60 Vbeta and 13 Jbeta primers. TCRdb keeps only in-frame clones here, not all; method: immunoSEQ multiplex PCR. This table holds about 150,000 clones, almost 80% found once. General observations from the study: Both high specificity and high sensitivity reportedly marked the classifier's diagnosis of cytomegalovirus status. There was a cluster of highly shared sequence variants that was likely a sequencing artifact. TCR beta sequences reportedly predicted most subjects' HLA-A and HLA-B alleles accurately.

V is TRBV29-1 and J is TRBJ2-1; TRBD2 matches at 10 bases. The sequenced sample consisted of PBMCs. This clonotype originated in a male donor in good health and CMV-seronegative. In DNA form, the CDR3 reads TGCAGCGTTGGATCCTCGACTAGCGGGGAGCAGTTCTTC. Protein: CSVGSSTSGEQFF.